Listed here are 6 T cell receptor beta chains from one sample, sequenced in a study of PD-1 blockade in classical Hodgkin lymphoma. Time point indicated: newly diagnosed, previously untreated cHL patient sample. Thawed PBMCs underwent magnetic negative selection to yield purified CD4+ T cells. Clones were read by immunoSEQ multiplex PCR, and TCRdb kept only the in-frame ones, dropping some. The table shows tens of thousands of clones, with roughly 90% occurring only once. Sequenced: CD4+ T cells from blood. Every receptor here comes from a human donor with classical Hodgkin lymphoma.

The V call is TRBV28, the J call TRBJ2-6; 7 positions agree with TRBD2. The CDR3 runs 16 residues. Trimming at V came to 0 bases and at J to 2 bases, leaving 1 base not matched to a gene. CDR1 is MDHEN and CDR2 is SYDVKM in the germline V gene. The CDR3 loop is CASSLWGGPGANVLTF. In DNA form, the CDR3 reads TGTGCCAGCAGTTTATGGGGAGGGCCTGGGGCCAACGTCCTGACTTTC.

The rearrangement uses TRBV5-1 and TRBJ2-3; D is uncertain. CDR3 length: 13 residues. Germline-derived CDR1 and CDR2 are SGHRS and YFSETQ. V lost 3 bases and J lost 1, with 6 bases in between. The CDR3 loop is CASSYRGTDTQYF. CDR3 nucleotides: TGCGCCAGCAGCTACCGGGGCACAGATACGCAGTATTTT.

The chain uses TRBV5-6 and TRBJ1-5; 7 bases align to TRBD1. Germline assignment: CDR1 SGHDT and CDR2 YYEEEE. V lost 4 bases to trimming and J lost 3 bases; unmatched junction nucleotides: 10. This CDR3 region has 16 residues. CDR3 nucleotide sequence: TGTGCCAGCAGCCGAGGGGGCGTATTGATCAATCAGCCCCAGCATTTT. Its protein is CASSRGGVLINQPQHF.

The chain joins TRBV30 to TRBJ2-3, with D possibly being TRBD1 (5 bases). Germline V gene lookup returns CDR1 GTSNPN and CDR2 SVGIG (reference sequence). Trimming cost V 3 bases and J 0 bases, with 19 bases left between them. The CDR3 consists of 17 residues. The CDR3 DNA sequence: TGTGCCTGGAGGCCGCCCAACAGGAGATCTAGCACAGATACGCAGTATTTT. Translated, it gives CAWRPPNRRSSTDTQYF.

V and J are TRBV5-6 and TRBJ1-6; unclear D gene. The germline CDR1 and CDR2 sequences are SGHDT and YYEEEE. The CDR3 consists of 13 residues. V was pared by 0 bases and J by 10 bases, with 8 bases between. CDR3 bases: TGTGCCAGCAGCTTGGACGGAGAGTCACCCCTCCACTTT. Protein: CASSLDGESPLHF.

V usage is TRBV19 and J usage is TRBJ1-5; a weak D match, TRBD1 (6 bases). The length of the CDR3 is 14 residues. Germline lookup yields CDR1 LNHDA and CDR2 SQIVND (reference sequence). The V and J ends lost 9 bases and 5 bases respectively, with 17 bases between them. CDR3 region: CARTRNRVDQPQHF. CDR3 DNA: TGTGCCAGGACCCGAAACAGGGTGGATCAGCCCCAGCATTTT.